The rows below give T cell receptor beta chains drawn from one sample of a study of CD8 T cells in Susac syndrome. MiXCR, run by TCRdb on the immunoSEQ multiplex PCR reads, gives a single entry per CDR3 protein. The sample has more than 150,000 distinct CDR3 sequences, just over 90% seen once. Sample: CD4+ T cells from PBMCs. The receptors were sampled from a human donor in good health. Both conserved end residues are part of each CDR3. D genes are given only for firm matches. A row's size may be missing; if present it is once, few, many or a size class.

>TRBD2|TRBV30|NA|TRBJ2-1
TGTGCCTGGAGTGCGGGGGGGGTGAGCAATGAGCAGTTCTTC
CAWSAGGVSNEQFF
>NA|TRBV7-9|once|TRBJ2-7
TGTGCCAGCAGCTGGACGACTTTTGAAGGCGAGCAGTACTTC
CASSWTTFEGEQYF
>TRBD1|TRBV24-1|few|TRBJ2-7
TGTGCCACCAGTGCCGGGACAGTCTCCTACGAGCAGTACTTC
CATSAGTVSYEQYF
>TRBD1|TRBV11-2|once|TRBJ1-3
TGTGCCAGCAGCTTCCAAGGGGGCAACTCTGGAAACACCATATATTTT
CASSFQGGNSGNTIYF
>NA|TRBV15|NA|TRBJ1-1
TGTGCCACCAGCCTTGGATTGAACACTGAAGCTTTCTTT
CATSLGLNTEAFF
>NA|TRBV23-1|NA|TRBJ2-7
TGCGCCAGCAGTCAATCGCTCCGGACACAATCCTACGAGCAGTACTTC
CASSQSLRTQSYEQYF
>NA|TRBV27|NA|TRBJ2-7
TGTGCCAGCAGTTCAACCCAGGCGTCGGGGCAGTACTTC
CASSSTQASGQYF
>NA|TRBV20-1|NA|TRBJ1-2
TGCAGTGCTAGAGATCAACGGGACTATGGCTACACCTTC
CSARDQRDYGYTF
>NA|TRBV3-1|NA|TRBJ2-1
TGTGCCAGCAGCCAAGTTTTCGGTGATGAGCAGTTCTTC
CASSQVFGDEQFF
>NA|TRBV5-6|NA|TRBJ2-7
TGTGCCAGCAGCTTGAGGCAGGGTTCCTACGAGCAGTACTTC
CASSLRQGSYEQYF
>NA|TRBV7-9|NA|TRBJ1-5
TGTGCCAGCAGCTCGGGGGCTTTCGGATCTCAGCCCCAGCATTTT
CASSSGAFGSQPQHF
>NA|TRBV28|NA|TRBJ1-2
TGTGCCAGCTCAGTTTCATCTAACTATGGCTACACCTTC
CASSVSSNYGYTF
>TRBD1|TRBV20-1|NA|TRBJ2-1
TGCAGTGCTAGAAAGCCGGGACAGGGCTACAATGAGCAGTTCTTC
CSARKPGQGYNEQFF
>TRBD1|TRBV12-3/TRBV12-4|NA|TRBJ2-7
TGTGCCAGCAGTTTAGACAGGGGTTCGTGGGAGCAGTACTTC
CASSLDRGSWEQYF
>TRBD1|TRBV5-6|NA|TRBJ1-2
TGTGCCAGCAGCATGGACAGGGCCAACTATGGCTACACCTTC
CASSMDRANYGYTF
>NA|TRBV7-2|NA|TRBJ2-1
TGTGCCAGCACCCCCGGACTGGCCCTATGGCAGTTCTTC
CASTPGLALWQFF
>TRBD2|TRBV7-2|NA|TRBJ2-1
TGTTCCAGCAGCTTAGCGGGCGGGGGGGCCTTAGATGAGCAGTTCTTC
CSSSLAGGGALDEQFF
>TRBD1|TRBV6-2/TRBV6-3|NA|TRBJ2-7
TGTGCCAGCAGTTCGGCCGGGACAGGGGGCCCCGAGCAGTACTTC
CASSSAGTGGPEQYF
>TRBD1|TRBV27|NA|TRBJ2-7
TGTGCCAGCACCGACAGGGCAGAAGGCGAGCAGTACTTC
CASTDRAEGEQYF
>NA|TRBV19|NA|TRBJ1-1
TGTGCCAGCAGGCCGGCGGGCAGGAACACTGAAGCTTTCTTT
CASRPAGRNTEAFF
>NA|TRBV5-1|NA|TRBJ1-2
TGCGCCAGCAGCTTGGACGGGGTCGATGGCTACACCTTC
CASSLDGVDGYTF
>NA|TRBV5-6|NA|TRBJ2-4
TGTGCCAGCAGCTCTTTTGCCCCAATTGGGGAAAACATTCAGTACTTC
CASSSFAPIGENIQYF
>TRBD2|TRBV4-1|NA|TRBJ2-1
TGCGCCAGCAGCCTTATGACTAGCGGGGGAGGTGAGCAGTTCTTC
CASSLMTSGGGEQFF